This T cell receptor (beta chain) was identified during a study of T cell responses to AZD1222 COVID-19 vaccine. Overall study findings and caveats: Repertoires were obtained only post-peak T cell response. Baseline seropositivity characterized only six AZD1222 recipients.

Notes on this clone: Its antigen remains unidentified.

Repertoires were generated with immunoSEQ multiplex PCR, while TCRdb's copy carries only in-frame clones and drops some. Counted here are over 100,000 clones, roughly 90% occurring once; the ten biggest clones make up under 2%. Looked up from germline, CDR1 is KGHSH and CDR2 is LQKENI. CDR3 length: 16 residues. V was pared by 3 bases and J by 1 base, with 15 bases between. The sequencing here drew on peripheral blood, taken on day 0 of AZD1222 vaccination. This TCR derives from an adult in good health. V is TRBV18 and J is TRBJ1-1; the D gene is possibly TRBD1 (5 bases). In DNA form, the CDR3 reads TGTGCCAGCTCACCCAGCCGGGGGAAGGGGAACACTGAAGCTTTCTTT. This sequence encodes CASSPSRGKGNTEAFF.